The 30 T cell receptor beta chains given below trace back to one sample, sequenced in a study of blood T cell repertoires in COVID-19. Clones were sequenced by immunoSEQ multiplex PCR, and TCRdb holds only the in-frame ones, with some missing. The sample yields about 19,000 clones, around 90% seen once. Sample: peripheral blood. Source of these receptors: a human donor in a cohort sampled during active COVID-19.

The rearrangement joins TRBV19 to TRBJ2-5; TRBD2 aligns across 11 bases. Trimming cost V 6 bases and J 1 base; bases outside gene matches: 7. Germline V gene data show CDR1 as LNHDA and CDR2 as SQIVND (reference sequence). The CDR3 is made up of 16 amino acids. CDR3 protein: CASRETTSGGQETQYF. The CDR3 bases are TGTGCCAGTAGGGAAACCACTAGCGGGGGCCAAGAGACCCAGTACTTC.

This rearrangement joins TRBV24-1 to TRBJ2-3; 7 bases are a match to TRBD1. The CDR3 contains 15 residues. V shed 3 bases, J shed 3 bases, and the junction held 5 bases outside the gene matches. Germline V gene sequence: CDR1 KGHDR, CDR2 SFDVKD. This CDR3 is CATSDGTAPTDTQYF. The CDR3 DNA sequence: TGTGCCACCAGTGATGGGACAGCTCCTACAGATACGCAGTATTTT.

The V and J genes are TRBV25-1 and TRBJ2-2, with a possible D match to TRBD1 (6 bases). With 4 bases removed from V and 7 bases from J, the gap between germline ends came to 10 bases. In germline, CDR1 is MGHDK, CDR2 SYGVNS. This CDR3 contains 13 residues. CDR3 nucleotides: TGTGCCAGCAGTGTACAACAGGGCGGGGAGCTGTTTTTT. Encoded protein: CASSVQQGGELFF.

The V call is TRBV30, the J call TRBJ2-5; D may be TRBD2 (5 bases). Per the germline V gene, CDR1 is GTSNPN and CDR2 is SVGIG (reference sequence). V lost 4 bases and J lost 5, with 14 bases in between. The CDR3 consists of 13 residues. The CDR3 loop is CAWTTSRRETQYF. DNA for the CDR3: TGTGCCTGGACCACGTCCCGGAGGGAGACCCAGTACTTC.

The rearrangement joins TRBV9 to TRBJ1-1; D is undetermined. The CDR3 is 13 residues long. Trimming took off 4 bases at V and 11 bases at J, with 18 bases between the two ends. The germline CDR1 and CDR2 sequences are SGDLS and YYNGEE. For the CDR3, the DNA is TGTGCCAGCAGCCCCGGACGGTCTAGCCGGGCTTTCTTT. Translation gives CASSPGRSSRAFF.

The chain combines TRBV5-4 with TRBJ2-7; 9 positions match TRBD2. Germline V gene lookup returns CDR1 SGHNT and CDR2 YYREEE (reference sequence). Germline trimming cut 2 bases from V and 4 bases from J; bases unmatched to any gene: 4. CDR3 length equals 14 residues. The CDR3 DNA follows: TGTGCCAGCAGCTTAGCGGGAGGAGGGTACGAGCAGTACTTC. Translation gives CASSLAGGGYEQYF. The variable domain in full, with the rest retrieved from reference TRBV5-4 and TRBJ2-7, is ETGVTQSPTHLIKTRGQQVTLRCSSQSGHNTVSWYQQALGQGPQFIFQYYREEENGRGNFPPRFSGLQFPNYSSELNVNALELDDSALYLCASSLAGGGYEQYFGPGTRLTVT.

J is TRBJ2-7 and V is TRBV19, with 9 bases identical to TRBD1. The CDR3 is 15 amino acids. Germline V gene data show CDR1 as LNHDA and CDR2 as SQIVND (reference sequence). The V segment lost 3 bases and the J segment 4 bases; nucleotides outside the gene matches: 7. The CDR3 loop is CASSIGTGFGYEQYF. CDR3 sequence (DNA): TGTGCCAGTAGTATCGGGACAGGGTTCGGATACGAGCAGTACTTC.

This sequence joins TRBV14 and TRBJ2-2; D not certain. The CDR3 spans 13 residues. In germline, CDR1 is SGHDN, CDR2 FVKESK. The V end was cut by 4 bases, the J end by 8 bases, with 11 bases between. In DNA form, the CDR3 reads TGTGCCAGCAGCCCCCACCGCGCGGGGGAGCTGTTTTTT. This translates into CASSPHRAGELFF.

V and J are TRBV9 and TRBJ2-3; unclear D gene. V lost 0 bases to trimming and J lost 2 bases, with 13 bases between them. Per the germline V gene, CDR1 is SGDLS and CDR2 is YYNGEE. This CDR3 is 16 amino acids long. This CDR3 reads CASSVGSQELTDTQYF. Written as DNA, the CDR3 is TGTGCCAGCAGCGTAGGTTCTCAAGAACTCACAGATACGCAGTATTTT. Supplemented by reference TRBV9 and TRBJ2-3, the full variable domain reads DSGVTQTPKHLITATGQRVTLRCSPRSGDLSVYWYQQSLDQGLQFLIQYYNGEERAKGNILERFSAQQFPDLHSELNLSSLELGDSALYFCASSVGSQELTDTQYFGPGTRLTVL.

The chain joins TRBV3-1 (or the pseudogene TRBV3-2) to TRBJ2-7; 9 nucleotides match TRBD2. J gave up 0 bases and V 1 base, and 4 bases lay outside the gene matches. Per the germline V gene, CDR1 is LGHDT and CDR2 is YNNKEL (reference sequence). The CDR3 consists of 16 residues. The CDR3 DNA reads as TGTGCCAGCAGCCAAGGACGAGCGGGAGGCTCCTACGAGCAGTACTTC. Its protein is CASSQGRAGGSYEQYF.

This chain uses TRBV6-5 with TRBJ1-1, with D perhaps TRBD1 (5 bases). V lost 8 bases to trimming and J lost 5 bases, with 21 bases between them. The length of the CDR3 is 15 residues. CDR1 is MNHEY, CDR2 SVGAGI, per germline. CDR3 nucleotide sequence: TGTGCCAGCGGGGGGGAGGGCGCGGGTGTAACTGAAGCTTTCTTT. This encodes CASGGEGAGVTEAFF.

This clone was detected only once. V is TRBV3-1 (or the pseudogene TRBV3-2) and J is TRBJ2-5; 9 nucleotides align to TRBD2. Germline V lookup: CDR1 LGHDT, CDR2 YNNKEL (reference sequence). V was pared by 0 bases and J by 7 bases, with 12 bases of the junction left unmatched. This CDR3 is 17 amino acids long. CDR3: CASSQERLAGLGGTQYF. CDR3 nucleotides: TGTGCCAGCAGCCAAGAGAGGCTAGCGGGGCTGGGAGGGACCCAGTACTTC.

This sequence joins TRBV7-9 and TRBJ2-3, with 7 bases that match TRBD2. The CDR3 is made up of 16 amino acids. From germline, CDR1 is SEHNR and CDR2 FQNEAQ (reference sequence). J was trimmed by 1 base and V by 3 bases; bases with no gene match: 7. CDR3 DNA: TGTGCCAGCAGCTTTCGTTCAGCGGGACGCACAGATACGCAGTATTTT. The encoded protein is CASSFRSAGRTDTQYF. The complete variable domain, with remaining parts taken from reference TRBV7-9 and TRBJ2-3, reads DTGVSQNPRHKITKRGQNVTFRCDPISEHNRLYWYRQTLGQGPEFLTYFQNEAQLEKSRLLSDRFSAERPKGSFSTLEIQRTEQGDSAMYLCASSFRSAGRTDTQYFGPGTRLTVL.

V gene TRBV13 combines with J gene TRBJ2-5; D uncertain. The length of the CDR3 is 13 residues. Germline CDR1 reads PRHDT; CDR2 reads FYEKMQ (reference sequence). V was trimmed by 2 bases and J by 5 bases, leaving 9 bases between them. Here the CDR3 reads CASSLTFSETQYF. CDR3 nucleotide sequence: TGTGCCAGCAGCTTAACTTTTTCGGAGACCCAGTACTTC.

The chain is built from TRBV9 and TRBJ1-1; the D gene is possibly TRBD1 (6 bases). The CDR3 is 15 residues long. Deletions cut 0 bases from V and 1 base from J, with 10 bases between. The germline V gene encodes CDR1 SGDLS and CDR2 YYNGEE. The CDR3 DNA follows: TGTGCCAGCAGCGTAGGTCCAGGGGAGAACACTGAAGCTTTCTTT. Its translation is CASSVGPGENTEAFF.

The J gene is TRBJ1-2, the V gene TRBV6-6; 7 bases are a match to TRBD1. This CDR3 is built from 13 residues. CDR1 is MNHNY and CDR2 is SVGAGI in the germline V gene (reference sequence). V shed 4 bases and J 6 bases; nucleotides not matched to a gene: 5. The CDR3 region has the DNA TGTGCCAGCAGTTTCACAGGGGCTGATGGCTACACCTTC. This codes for CASSFTGADGYTF.

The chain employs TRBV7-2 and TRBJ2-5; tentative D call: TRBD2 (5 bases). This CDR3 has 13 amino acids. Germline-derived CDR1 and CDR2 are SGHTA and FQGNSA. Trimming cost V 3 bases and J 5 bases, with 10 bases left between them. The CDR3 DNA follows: TGTGCCAGCAGCTTTAATCCGGGGGAGACCCAGTACTTC. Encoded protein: CASSFNPGETQYF.

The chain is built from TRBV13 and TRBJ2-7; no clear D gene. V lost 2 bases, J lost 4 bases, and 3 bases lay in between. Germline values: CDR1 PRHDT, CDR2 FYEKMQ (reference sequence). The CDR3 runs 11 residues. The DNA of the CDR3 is TGTGCCAGCAGCTTACAGTACGAGCAGTACTTC. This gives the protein CASSLQYEQYF.

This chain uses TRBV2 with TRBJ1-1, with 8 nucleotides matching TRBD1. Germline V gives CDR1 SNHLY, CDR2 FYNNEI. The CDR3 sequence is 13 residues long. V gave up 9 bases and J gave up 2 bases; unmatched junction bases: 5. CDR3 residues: CASRDRRNTEAFF. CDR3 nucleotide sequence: TGTGCCAGTCGGGACAGGCGAAACACTGAAGCTTTCTTT.

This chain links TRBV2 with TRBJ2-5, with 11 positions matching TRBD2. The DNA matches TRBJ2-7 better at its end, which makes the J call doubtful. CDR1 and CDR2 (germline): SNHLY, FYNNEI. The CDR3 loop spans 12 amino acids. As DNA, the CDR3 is TGTGCCAGCGGGACTAGCGGTTACGAGCAGTACTTC. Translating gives CASGTSGYEQYF.

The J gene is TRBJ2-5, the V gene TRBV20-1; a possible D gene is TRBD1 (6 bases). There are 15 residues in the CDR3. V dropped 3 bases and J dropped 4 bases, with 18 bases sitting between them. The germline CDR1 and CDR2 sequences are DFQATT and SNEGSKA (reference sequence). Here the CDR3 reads CSASDRAGVIETQYF. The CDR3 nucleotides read TGCAGTGCTAGTGACCGGGCAGGGGTTATAGAGACCCAGTACTTC.

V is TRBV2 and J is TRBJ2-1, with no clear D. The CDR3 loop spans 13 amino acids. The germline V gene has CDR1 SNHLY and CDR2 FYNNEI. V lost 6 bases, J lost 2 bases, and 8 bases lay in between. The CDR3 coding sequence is TGTGCCAGCAGGCGGATTACCTACAATGAGCAGTTCTTC. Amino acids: CASRRITYNEQFF.

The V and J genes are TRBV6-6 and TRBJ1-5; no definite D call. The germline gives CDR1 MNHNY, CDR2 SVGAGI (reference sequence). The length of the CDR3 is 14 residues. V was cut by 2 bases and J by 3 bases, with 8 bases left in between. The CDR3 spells CASSYGPNNQPQHF. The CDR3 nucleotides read TGTGCCAGCAGTTACGGGCCAAACAATCAGCCCCAGCATTTT.

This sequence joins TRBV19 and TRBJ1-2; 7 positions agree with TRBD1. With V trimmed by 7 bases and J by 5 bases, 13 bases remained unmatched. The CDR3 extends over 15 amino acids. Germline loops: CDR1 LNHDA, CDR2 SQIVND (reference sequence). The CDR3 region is CASTPQGQANYGYTF. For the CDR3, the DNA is TGTGCCAGTACCCCCCAAGGACAGGCGAATTATGGCTACACCTTC.

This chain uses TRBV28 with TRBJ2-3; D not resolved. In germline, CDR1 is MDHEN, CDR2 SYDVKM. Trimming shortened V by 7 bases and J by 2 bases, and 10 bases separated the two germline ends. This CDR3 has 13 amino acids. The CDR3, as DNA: TGTGCCAGCAATGAAGCGCCCACAGATACGCAGTATTTT. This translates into CASNEAPTDTQYF.

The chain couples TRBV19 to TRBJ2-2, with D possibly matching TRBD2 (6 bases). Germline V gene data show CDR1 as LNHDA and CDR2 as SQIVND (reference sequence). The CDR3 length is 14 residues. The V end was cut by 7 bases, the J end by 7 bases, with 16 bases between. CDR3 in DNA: TGTGCCAGTATTTTACTAGGCGGGAACGGGGAGCTGTTTTTT. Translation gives CASILLGGNGELFF.

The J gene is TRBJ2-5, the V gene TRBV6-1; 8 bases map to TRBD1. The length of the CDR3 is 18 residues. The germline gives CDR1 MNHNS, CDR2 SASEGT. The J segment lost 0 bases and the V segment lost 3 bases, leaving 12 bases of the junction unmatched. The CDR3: CASSDRDRIVWYQETQYF. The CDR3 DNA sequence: TGTGCCAGCAGTGACCGGGACAGGATCGTTTGGTACCAAGAGACCCAGTACTTC.

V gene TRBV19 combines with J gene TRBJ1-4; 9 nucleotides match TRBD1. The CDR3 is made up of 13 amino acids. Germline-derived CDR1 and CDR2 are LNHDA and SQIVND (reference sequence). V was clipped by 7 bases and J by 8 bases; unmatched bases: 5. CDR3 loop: CASKGQGREKLFF. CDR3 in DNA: TGTGCCAGTAAGGGACAGGGAAGAGAAAAACTGTTTTTT. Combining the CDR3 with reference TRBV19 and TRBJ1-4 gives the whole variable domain DGGITQSPKYLFRKEGQNVTLSCEQNLNHDAMYWYRQDPGQGLRLIYYSQIVNDFQKGDIAEGYSVSREKKESFPLTVTSAQKNPTAFYLCASKGQGREKLFFGSGTQLSVL.

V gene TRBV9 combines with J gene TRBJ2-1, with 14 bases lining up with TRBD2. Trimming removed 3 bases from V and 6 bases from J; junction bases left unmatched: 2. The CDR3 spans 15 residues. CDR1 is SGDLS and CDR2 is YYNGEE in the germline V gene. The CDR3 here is CASSAGTSGGNEQFF. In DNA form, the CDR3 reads TGTGCCAGCAGCGCCGGGACTAGCGGGGGCAATGAGCAGTTCTTC. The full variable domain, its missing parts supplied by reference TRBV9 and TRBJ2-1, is DSGVTQTPKHLITATGQRVTLRCSPRSGDLSVYWYQQSLDQGLQFLIQYYNGEERAKGNILERFSAQQFPDLHSELNLSSLELGDSALYFCASSAGTSGGNEQFFGPGTRLTVL.

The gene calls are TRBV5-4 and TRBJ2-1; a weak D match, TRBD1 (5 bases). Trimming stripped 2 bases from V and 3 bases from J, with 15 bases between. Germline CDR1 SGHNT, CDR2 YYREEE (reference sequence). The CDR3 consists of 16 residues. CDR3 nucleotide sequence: TGTGCCAGCAGCTTTAGGCGGCAGGGTGGCTACAATGAGCAGTTCTTC. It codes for CASSFRRQGGYNEQFF.